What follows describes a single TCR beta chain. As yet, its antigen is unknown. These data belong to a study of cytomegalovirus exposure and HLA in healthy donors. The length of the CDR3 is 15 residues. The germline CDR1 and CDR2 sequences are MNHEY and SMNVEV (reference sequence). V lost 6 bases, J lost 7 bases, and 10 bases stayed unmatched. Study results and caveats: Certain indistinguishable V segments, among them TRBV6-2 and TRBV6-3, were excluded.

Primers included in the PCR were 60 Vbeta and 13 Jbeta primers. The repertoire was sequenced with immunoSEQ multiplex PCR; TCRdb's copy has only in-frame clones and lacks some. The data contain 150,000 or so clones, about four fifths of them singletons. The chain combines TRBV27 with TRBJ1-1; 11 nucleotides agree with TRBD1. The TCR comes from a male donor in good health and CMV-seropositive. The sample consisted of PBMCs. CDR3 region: CASSYRTGGDGEAFF. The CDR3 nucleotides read TGTGCCAGCAGCTACCGGACAGGGGGCGACGGTGAAGCTTTCTTT.